This is a list of T cell receptor beta chains from one sample in a study of T cell responses to AZD1222 COVID-19 vaccine. The assay was immunoSEQ multiplex PCR, and TCRdb's table has in-frame clones only and misses some. The sample holds around 160,000 clones, about 89% seen once. The sample consisted of peripheral blood, taken on day 0 of AZD1222 vaccination. Every receptor here comes from an adult in good health. CDR3s include the opening cysteine and the closing phenylalanine or tryptophan. Where a row states a size, it is once, few, many or the class of an expanded clone; other rows omit it.

NA	TRBV5-6	TRBJ1-5	CASSLYDSRGQPQHF
NA	TRBV7-2	TRBJ1-6	CASSPQGAGSPLHF
NA	TRBV5-4	TRBJ2-6	CASSLTGANVLTF
NA	TRBV4-1	TRBJ2-7	CASSQDSTIYEQYF
NA	TRBV28	TRBJ1-1	CASSQGSRRAFF
NA	TRBV11-2	TRBJ2-1	CASSPLGWSNEQFF
NA	TRBV5-6	TRBJ2-7	CASSRHGYEQYF
NA	TRBV5-4	TRBJ2-3	CASSRGGTSTDTQYF
NA	TRBV27	TRBJ1-6	CASGSQRYNSPLHF
NA	TRBV15	TRBJ1-5	CATSRDEAGYQPQHF
few	TRBV6-1	TRBJ2-3	CASSDGGSTQYF
NA	TRBV7-8	TRBJ1-1	CASSLDRNTEAFF
few	TRBV4-1	TRBJ2-4	CASSQGIFLGIQYF
NA	TRBV2	TRBJ1-5	CASSFTGRNQPQHF
few	TRBV5-5	TRBJ2-1	CASRWGQGSYNEQFF
NA	TRBV20-1	TRBJ2-5	CSVQEETQYF
NA	TRBV28	TRBJ1-2	CASSFSLGAEGYTF
NA	TRBV7-2	TRBJ1-5	CASSSHSTLGNQPQHF
NA	TRBV9	TRBJ2-5	CASSVEGGFGETQYF
once	TRBV5-6	TRBJ1-6	CASTPGGRLSNNSPLHF
NA	TRBV29-1	TRBJ1-1	CSVRNGGTEAFF
NA	TRBV19	TRBJ1-5	CASSPSRTAVVPPQHF
NA	TRBV11-2	TRBJ1-1	CASSLTNTEAFF
NA	TRBV4-3	TRBJ2-3	CASSPTGITDTQYF
NA	TRBV28	TRBJ1-5	CASSPVMGNQPQHF
NA	TRBV6-5	TRBJ2-1	CASTLSGAGNEQFF
few	TRBV29-1	TRBJ1-4	CSVPGQGNEKLFF
NA	TRBV28	TRBJ1-2	CASSREPDYGYTF
NA	TRBV24-1	TRBJ2-7	CATSASGRYEQYF
NA	TRBV6-5	TRBJ1-5	CASSSSGSRSNQPQHF
NA	TRBV5-1	TRBJ1-5	CASSRGTGVNQPQHF
NA	TRBV7-9	TRBJ2-1	CASSPRGTSADNEQFF
NA	TRBV29-1	TRBJ2-1	CSVEGSNPYNEQFF
NA	TRBV28	TRBJ1-4	CASRLRGPNEKLFF
NA	TRBV18	TRBJ1-6	CASSPRGQEQQSPLHF
NA	TRBV28	TRBJ2-3	CASSLPSGAGTDTQYF
NA	TRBV21-1	TRBJ2-7	CASSLTRLSSYEQYF
NA	TRBV2	TRBJ1-2	CASRSTPSPGYTF
NA	TRBV19	TRBJ1-5	CASSIEAGIYSGQPQHF
NA	TRBV7-8	TRBJ2-7	CASSFRGGRPGQGQYF
NA	TRBV15	TRBJ2-1	CATSRDQSSGSHEQFF
NA	TRBV24-1	TRBJ2-7	CATSDAGTTFGEQYF
once	TRBV19	TRBJ1-1	CASSTTASPAFF
once	TRBV7-8	TRBJ1-3	CASSALDRSGNTIYF
NA	TRBV29-1	TRBJ1-1	CSGDRNTEAFF